This TCR beta chain was identified in a study of regulatory T cells in long-lasting Graves disease. Time point denoted: newly diagnosed GD, antithyroid drugs for less than 3 months. TCR sequences were obtained from RNA taken from PBMCs. Study-wide results and limits: The study found persistent patients shared more public clonotypes (roughly 3,000) than new patients (approximately 970).

This clonotype was picked up many times. Its specificity is unknown. Construction of TCR beta libraries relied on iRepertoire HTBI primers and on Arm-PCR targeting CDR3 regions. TCRdb itself ran the multiplex PCR reads through MiXCR, one entry per CDR3 protein. Among roughly 250,000 distinct CDR3 sequences listed, about 17% were seen once. Trimming pared 6 bases from V and 2 bases from J, leaving 10 bases between. CDR1 is MNHEY and CDR2 is SMNVEV in the germline V gene (reference sequence). This CDR3 is built from 13 residues. These sequences were also reported in another study, on T cells in Graves' hyperthyroidism and ophthalmopathy. That paper adds: The diagnoses drew upon clinical symptoms, serum thyroxine and TRAb, thyroid ultrasound and orbital computed tomography.

The V gene is TRBV27, the J gene TRBJ1-1; weak D call: TRBD1 (5 bases). The sample in question was peripheral blood mononuclear cells (PBMCs), obtained at new diagnosis, from a patient treated with antithyroid drugs. The TCR comes from a woman in her thirties with Graves disease. CDR3: CASSKQENTEAFF. CDR3 sequence (DNA): TGTGCCAGCAGCAAACAGGAAAACACTGAAGCTTTCTTT.